The clone carrying this T cell receptor (beta chain) was picked up many times. Antigen specificity is unknown. These data originate in a study of T cells in Graves' hyperthyroidism and ophthalmopathy. Whole-study findings and limits: A median roughly 6.6 months before onset, the model predicted ophthalmopathy. Blood samples included most of the expanded thyroid clonotypes exceeding 0.001.

TCR beta CDR3 regions were amplified from RNA transcripts. HTBI primers were used for first-round RT-PCR of the TCR CDR3. MiXCR, run by TCRdb on the multiplex PCR reads, gives a single entry per CDR3 protein. Of roughly 160,000 distinct CDR3 sequences listed, around 8.9% are singletons. Patients aged 18 to 65 with hyperthyroidism were newly diagnosed, with duration under 2 months. It was 8.5 to 10 ml of fresh peripheral blood that supplied the PBMCs. CDR3 length: 14 amino acids. From germline, CDR1 is LNHDA and CDR2 SQIVND (reference sequence). V was clipped by 6 bases and J by 4 bases; unmatched bases: 7.

The TCR originated in a woman under 30 with Graves' hyperthyroidism that later progressed to Graves' ophthalmopathy. The source material was blood. This sequence joins TRBV19 and TRBJ2-5, with TRBD2 matching over 8 bases. CDR3 sequence: CASSLNGGAETQYF. CDR3 bases: TGTGCCAGTAGCCTGAACGGGGGGGCAGAGACCCAGTACTTC.